This is a list of T cell receptor beta chains from one sample in a study of cytomegalovirus exposure and HLA in healthy donors. The table came from immunoSEQ multiplex PCR; TCRdb's copy has only in-frame clones and leaves some out. The sample has fewer than 200,000 clones; approximately 74% are singletons. Sequencing input: PBMCs. All receptors derive from a woman aged 30 to 39 in good health and CMV-seronegative. Both conserved end residues are part of each CDR3. A D gene is named only where the DNA matches it firmly.

d_gene,v_gene,j_gene,CDR3aa
TRBD1,TRBV2,TRBJ2-4,CAGQGLAKNIQYF
TRBD1,TRBV29-1,TRBJ1-2,CSVRQGQGCGYTF
-,TRBV4-3,TRBJ2-3,CASSQSLLAITDTQYF
TRBD1,TRBV28,TRBJ1-2,CASRRQGFNYGYTF
-,TRBV7-9,TRBJ1-2,CASSEDRYGYTF
-,TRBV7-3,TRBJ2-1,CASSFRDNNEQFF
TRBD1,TRBV29-1,TRBJ1-5,CSVGQGVNQPQHF
-,TRBV6-1,TRBJ1-2,CASAPDTYGYTF
TRBD1,TRBV6-4,TRBJ1-6,CVDREAVNHNSPLHF
TRBD2,TRBV6-6,TRBJ2-7,CASSLAGGPTYEQYF
-,TRBV7-8,TRBJ1-2,CASSFDRYGYTF
TRBD1,TRBV18,TRBJ1-4,CASSGPGQGQREKLFF
-,TRBV19,TRBJ2-2,CASSTGVTGELFF
-,TRBV5-1,TRBJ2-4,CASSLETIGNIQYF
TRBD1,TRBV25-1,TRBJ2-3,CASSDSTGVRTDTQYF
-,TRBV7-2,TRBJ2-7,CASSSRGGNYEQYF
TRBD2,TRBV7-8,TRBJ2-1,CASSLRSGNDEQFF
-,TRBV7-2,TRBJ2-1,CASSLAGGPSSYNEQFF
-,TRBV7-6,TRBJ1-6,CASSLGPRGNSPLHF
-,TRBV10-3,TRBJ1-3,CASRQDSGNTIYF
-,TRBV29-1,TRBJ2-1,CSAVLSPENEQFF
-,TRBV4-1,TRBJ2-1,CASSLAGLSSYNEQFF
-,TRBV5-6,TRBJ1-3,CASRRDISSGNTIYF
-,TRBV6-4,TRBJ2-3,CASSDSATGGGTDTQYF
-,TRBV7-9,TRBJ1-2,CASSLSELQGGDYYGYTF
TRBD2,TRBV4-2,-,CASSLVPSGRSNYEQYF
TRBD2,TRBV28,TRBJ2-1,CASTTGGEQFF
-,TRBV7-9,TRBJ2-2,CATPVGTGELFF
-,TRBV6-6,TRBJ1-4,CASSPTPRDKDEKLFF
TRBD1,TRBV29-1,TRBJ2-5,CSVRTGDSWEQYF
TRBD1,TRBV7-6,TRBJ2-7,CASSFGTGPAYEQYF
TRBD1,TRBV4-1,TRBJ2-5,CASSHLDRVQETQYF
TRBD2,TRBV28,TRBJ2-6,CASRLGGSGANVLTF
-,TRBV12-2,TRBJ2-7,CASRLGAGDSYEQYF
-,TRBV27,TRBJ1-5,CASRISLTGDQPQHF
TRBD1,TRBV2,TRBJ2-7,CASKTQGAYEQYF
-,TRBV28,TRBJ1-2,CASSFGFNYGYTF
TRBD2,TRBV6-4,TRBJ2-3,CASSVLAAGTDTQYF
TRBD2,TRBV7-9,TRBJ2-2,CASRWTSGRVRGTGELFF
-,TRBV18,TRBJ1-2,CASSPSGTNYGYTF
-,TRBV15,TRBJ1-1,CATSRGTFLNTEAFF
TRBD1,TRBV7-2,TRBJ1-5,CASSLVPTGSVGQPQHF
TRBD1,TRBV9,TRBJ1-6,CASSGGLDRRYNSPLHF
-,TRBV30,-,CAWSVSPFSYEQYF
TRBD1,TRBV4-1,TRBJ1-1,CASSQDQVRTGHPENTEAFF
-,TRBV27,TRBJ2-7,CASSYYGNEQYF
TRBD2,TRBV5-1,TRBJ2-7,CASSTGLAGGEQYF
TRBD1,TRBV27,TRBJ2-1,CASSLSRTGSYNEQFF
TRBD1,TRBV19,TRBJ1-1,CASKTGMNTEAFF
-,TRBV18,TRBJ2-5,CASSPGEETQYF
-,TRBV29-1,TRBJ2-1,CSVAGEQFF
-,TRBV28,TRBJ1-5,CASRGDTSNQPQHF
-,TRBV10-3,TRBJ2-2,CAIRQGSNTGELFF
-,TRBV5-6,TRBJ2-7,CASSLGAPSYVEYF
-,TRBV7-9,TRBJ2-5,CASSRDGTSWETQYF
TRBD2,TRBV10-1,TRBJ2-2,CASSERLAGGDTGELFF